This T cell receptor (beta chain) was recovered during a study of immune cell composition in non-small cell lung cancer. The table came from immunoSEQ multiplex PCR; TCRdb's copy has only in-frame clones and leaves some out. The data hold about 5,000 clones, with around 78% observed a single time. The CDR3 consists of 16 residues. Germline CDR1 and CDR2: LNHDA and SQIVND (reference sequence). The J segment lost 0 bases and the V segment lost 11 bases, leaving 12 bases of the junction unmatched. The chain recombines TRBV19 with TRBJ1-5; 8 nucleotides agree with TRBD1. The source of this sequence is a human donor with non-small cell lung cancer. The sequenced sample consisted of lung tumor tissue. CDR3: CACRAGGTYSNQPQHF. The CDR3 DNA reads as TGTGCCTGCCGGGCAGGGGGCACCTATAGCAATCAGCCCCAGCATTTT.